This T cell receptor beta chain was captured in a study of T cells after yellow fever vaccination. In the study overall: It was SMART-Seq v4 Ultra Low Input that prepared the fractions with low cell numbers. Study-level findings and limits: Post-booster repertoires again held most primary-vaccination clones (roughly 96% CD4, 80% to 90% CD8).

The CDR3 is made up of 16 amino acids. Trimming shortened V by 0 bases and J by 1 base, and 12 bases separated the two germline ends. Germline loops: CDR1 SNHLY, CDR2 FYNNEI. Template switching by 5'RACE produced TCR cDNA, adding a universal primer site and UMIs. TCRdb ran MiXCR on the 5' RACE reads and lists one entry per CDR3 protein. The sample gives 250,000 to 400,000 distinct CDR3 sequences, approximately 4% of which show up once; around 23% is in the top ten. This clonotype was seen a few times. Its antigen is unidentified. The input for sequencing was PBMCs, taken 5 days after the yellow fever booster vaccination. The receptor was isolated from a man aged 18 to 35 who received the YFV17D yellow fever vaccine. The chain employs TRBV2 and TRBJ1-1; D not certain. The CDR3 sequence: CASSEAPDSKNTEAFF. The CDR3 DNA reads TGTGCCAGCAGTGAAGCGCCTGATAGCAAGAACACTGAAGCTTTCTTT.